This T cell receptor beta chain was captured by sequencing in a study of identical twins. Notes on the study in general: Out-of-frame alpha sequences shared by twins were enriched for low generation probability. It was out-of-frame TCR alpha sharing in monozygotic twins that models underestimated.

Each CDR3 protein is one row after TCRdb ran MiXCR on the 5' RACE reads. The sample gives approximately 670,000 distinct CDR3 sequences, around 5.7% of which show up once; roughly 1.6% is in the top ten. This clonotype turned up a few times. The target antigen is unknown. The CDR3 length is 17 residues. The clonotype was recovered from a young man in good health. Sequencing was performed on naive T cells sorted from blood. This rearrangement joins TRBV21-1 to TRBJ2-3; TRBD1, the table's D call, lacks a check against the DNA. TRBV21-1 is tagged as a pseudogene. CDR3 DNA sequence: TGTGCCAGCAGCAATCGGGGCGGGACAGGCGACACAGATACGCAGTATTTT. This gives the protein CASSNRGGTGDTDTQYF.